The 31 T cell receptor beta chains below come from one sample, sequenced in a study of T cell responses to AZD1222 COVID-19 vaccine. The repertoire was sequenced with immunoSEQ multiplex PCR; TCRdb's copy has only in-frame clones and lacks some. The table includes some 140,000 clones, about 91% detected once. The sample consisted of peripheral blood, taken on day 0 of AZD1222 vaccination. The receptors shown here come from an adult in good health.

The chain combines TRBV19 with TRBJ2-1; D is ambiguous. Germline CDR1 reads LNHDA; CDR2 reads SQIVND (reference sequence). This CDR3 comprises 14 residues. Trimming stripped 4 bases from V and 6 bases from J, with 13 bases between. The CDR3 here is CASSTNIGSNEQFF. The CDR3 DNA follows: TGTGCCAGTAGTACGAACATAGGGTCCAATGAGCAGTTCTTC.

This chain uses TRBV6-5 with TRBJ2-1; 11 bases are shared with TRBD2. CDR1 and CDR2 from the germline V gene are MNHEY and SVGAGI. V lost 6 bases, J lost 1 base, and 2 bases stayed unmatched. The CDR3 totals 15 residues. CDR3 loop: CASSGTSGSYNEQFF. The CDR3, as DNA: TGTGCCAGCAGCGGGACTAGCGGTTCCTACAATGAGCAGTTCTTC.

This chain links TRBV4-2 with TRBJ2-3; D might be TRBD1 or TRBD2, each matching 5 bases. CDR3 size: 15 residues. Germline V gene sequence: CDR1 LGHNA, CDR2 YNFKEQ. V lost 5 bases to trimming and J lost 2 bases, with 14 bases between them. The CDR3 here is CASSNIPGPTDTQYF. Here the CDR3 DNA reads TGTGCCAGCAGCAATATCCCGGGACCCACAGATACGCAGTATTTT.

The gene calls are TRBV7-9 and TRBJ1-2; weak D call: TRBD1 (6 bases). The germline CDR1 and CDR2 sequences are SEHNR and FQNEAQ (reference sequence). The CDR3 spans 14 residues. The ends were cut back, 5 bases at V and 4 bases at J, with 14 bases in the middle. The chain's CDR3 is CASSPDSFTYGYTF. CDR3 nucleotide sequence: TGTGCCAGCAGCCCGGACAGTTTTACCTATGGCTACACCTTC.

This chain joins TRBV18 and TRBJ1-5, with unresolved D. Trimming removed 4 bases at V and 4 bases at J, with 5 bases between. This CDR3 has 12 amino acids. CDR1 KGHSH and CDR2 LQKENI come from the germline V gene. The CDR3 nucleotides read TGTGCCAGCTCACAGCGGAATCAGCCCCAGCATTTT. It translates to CASSQRNQPQHF.

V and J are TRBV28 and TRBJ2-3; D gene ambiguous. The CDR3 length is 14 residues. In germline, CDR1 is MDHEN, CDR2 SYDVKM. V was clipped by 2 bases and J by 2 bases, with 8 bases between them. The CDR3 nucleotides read TGTGCCAGCAGTTTACCTCTAAACACAGATACGCAGTATTTT. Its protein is CASSLPLNTDTQYF.

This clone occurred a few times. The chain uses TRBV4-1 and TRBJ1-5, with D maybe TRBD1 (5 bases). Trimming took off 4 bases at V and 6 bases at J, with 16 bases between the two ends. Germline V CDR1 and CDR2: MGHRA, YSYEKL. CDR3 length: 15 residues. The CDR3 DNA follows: TGCGCCAGCAGCCCACTATCCGGGGCCCGTCAGCCCCAGCATTTT. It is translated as CASSPLSGARQPQHF.

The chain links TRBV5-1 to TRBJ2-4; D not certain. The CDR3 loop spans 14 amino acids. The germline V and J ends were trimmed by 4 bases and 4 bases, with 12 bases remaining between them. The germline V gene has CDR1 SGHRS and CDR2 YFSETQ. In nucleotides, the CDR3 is TGCGCCAGCAGCCCAGCCGAGACAAAAAACATTCAGTACTTC. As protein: CASSPAETKNIQYF. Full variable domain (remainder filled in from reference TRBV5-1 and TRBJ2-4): KAGVTQTPRYLIKTRGQQVTLSCSPISGHRSVSWYQQTPGQGLQFLFEYFSETQRNKGNFPGRFSGRQFSNSRSEMNVSTLELGDSALYLCASSPAETKNIQYFGAGTRLSVL.

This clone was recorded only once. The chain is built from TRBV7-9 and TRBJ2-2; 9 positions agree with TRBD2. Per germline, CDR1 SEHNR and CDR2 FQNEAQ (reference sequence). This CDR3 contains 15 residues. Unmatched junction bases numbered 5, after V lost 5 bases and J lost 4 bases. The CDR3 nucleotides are TGTGCCAGCAGCGTCCGGGGACTAGCCACCGGGGAGCTGTTTTTT. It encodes CASSVRGLATGELFF.

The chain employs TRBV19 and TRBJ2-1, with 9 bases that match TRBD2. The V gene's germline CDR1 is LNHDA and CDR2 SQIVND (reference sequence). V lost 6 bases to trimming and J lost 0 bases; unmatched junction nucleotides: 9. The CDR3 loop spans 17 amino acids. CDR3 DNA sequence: TGTGCCAGTAGAGGAGCGGGGGGCTCCAGCTCCTACAATGAGCAGTTCTTC. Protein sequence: CASRGAGGSSSYNEQFF.

As DNA, the CDR3 is TGTGCCAGCTCACTCATGGGGGGAGAAGGCACTGAAGCTTTCTTT. This gives the protein CASSLMGGEGTEAFF. The rearrangement links TRBV18 to TRBJ1-1; weak D call: TRBD1 (5 bases). Germline V gene lookup returns CDR1 KGHSH and CDR2 LQKENI. This CDR3 is 15 amino acids long. Trimming took off 4 bases at V and 4 bases at J, with 16 bases between the two ends.

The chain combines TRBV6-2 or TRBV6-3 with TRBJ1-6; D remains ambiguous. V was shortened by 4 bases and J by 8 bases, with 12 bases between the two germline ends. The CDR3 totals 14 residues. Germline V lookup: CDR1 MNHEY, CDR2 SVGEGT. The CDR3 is CASSLKGEDSPLHF. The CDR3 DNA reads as TGTGCCAGCAGTTTGAAGGGAGAGGATTCACCCCTCCACTTT.

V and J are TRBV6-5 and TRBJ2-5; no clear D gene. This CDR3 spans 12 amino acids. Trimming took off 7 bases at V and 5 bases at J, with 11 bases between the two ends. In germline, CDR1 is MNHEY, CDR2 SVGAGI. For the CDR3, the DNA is TGTGCCAGCACTAGTAGTAGGGAGACCCAGTACTTC. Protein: CASTSSRETQYF.

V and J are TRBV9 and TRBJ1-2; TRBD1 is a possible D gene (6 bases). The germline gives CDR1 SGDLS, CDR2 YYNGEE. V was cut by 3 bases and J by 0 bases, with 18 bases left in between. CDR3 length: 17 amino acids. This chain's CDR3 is CASSALGGPMANYGYTF. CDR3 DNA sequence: TGTGCCAGCAGCGCCCTGGGGGGGCCGATGGCTAACTATGGCTACACCTTC.

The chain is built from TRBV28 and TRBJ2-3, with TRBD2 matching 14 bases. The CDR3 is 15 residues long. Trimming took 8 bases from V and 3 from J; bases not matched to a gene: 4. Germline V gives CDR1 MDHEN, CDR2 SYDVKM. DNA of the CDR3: TGTGCCAGCGGTTGGACTAGCGGGAGGACAGATACGCAGTATTTT. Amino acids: CASGWTSGRTDTQYF.

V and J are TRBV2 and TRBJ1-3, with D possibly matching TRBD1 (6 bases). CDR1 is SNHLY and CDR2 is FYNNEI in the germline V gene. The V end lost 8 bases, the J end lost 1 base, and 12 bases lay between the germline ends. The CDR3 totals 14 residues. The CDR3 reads CASLGARSGNTIYF. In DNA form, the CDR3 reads TGTGCCAGCCTGGGGGCACGGTCTGGAAACACCATATATTTT.

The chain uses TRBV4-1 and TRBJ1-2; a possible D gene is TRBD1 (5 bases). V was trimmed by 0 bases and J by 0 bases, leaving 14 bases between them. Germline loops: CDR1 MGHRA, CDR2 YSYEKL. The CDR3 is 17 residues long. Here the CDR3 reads CASSQEPRTMANYGYTF. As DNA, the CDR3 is TGCGCCAGCAGCCAAGAGCCGCGGACAATGGCTAACTATGGCTACACCTTC.

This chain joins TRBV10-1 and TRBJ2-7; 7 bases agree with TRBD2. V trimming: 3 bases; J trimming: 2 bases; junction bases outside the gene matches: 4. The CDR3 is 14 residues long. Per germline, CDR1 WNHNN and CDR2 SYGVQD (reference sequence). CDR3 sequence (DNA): TGCGCCAGCAGTGATCCGGGACTACCCTACGAGCAGTACTTC. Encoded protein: CASSDPGLPYEQYF.

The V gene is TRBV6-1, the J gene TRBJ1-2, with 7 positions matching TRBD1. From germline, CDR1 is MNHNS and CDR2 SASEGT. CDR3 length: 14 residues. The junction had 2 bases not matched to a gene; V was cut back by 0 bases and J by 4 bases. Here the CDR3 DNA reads TGTGCCAGCAGTGAAGCAGGGACAGTCTATGGCTACACCTTC. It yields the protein CASSEAGTVYGYTF.

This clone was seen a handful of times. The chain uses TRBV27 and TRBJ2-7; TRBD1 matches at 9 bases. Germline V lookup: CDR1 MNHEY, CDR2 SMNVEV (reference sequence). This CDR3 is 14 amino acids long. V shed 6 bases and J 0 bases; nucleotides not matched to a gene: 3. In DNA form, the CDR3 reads TGTGCCAGCAGGGGGACAGGGAGCTCCTACGAGCAGTACTTC. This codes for CASRGTGSSYEQYF.

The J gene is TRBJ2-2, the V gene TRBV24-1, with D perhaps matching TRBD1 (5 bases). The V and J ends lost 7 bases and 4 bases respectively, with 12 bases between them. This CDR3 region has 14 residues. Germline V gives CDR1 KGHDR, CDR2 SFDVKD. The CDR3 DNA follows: TGTGCCACCAGCCAAGATGACAGCACCGGGGAGCTGTTTTTT. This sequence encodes CATSQDDSTGELFF.

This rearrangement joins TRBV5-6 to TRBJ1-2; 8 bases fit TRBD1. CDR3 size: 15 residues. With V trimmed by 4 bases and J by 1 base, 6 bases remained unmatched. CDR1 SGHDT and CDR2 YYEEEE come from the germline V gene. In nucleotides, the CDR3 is TGTGCCAGCAGCACCGACAGGGGTTTTAACTATGGCTACACCTTC. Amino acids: CASSTDRGFNYGYTF.

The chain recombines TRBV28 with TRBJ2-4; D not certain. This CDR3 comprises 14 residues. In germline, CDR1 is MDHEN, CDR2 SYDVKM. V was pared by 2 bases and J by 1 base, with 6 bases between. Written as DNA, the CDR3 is TGTGCCAGCAGTTTAATGGGGGCCAAAAACATTCAGTACTTC. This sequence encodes CASSLMGAKNIQYF.

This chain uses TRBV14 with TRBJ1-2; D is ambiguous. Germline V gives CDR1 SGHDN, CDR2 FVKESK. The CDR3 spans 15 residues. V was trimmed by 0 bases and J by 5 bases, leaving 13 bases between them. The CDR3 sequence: CASSQDARKLYGYTF. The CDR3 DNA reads TGTGCCAGCAGCCAAGATGCCAGGAAACTGTATGGCTACACCTTC.

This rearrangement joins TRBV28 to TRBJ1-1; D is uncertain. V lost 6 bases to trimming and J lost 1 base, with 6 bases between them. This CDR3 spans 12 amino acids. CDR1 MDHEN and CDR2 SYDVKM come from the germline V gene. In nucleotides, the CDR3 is TGTGCCAGCAGGAGGTGGAACACTGAAGCTTTCTTT. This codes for CASRRWNTEAFF. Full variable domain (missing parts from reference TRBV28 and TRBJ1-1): DVKVTQSSRYLVKRTGEKVFLECVQDMDHENMFWYRQDPGLGLRLIYFSYDVKMKEKGDIPEGYSVSREKKERFSLILESASTNQTSMYLCASRRWNTEAFFGQGTRLTVV.

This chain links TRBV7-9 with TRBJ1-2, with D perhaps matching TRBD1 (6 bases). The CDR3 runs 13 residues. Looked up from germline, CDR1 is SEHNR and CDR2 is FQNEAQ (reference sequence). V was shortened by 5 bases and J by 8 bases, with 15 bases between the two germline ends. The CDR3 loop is CASSVNHGQGYTF. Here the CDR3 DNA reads TGTGCCAGCAGCGTTAACCATGGACAGGGCTACACCTTC.

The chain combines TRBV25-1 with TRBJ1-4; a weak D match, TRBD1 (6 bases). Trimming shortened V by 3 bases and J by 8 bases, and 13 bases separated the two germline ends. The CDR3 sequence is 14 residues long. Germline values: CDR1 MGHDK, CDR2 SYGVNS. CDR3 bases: TGTGCCAGCAGTGATCCCAGCAGGGGAGAAAAACTGTTTTTT. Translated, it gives CASSDPSRGEKLFF.

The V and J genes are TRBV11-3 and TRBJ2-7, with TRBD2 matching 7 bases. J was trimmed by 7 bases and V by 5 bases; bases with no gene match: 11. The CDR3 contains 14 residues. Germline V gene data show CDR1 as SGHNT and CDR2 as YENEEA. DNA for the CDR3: TGTGCCAGCAGCCGGGGGGATTCCGCCTGGGAGCAGTACTTC. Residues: CASSRGDSAWEQYF.

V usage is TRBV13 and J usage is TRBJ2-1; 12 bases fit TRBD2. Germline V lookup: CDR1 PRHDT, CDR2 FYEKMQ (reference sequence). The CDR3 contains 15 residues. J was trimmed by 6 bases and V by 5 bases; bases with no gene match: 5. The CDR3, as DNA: TGTGCCAGCAGCCTCGGACTAGCGGGGCTCAATGAGCAGTTCTTC. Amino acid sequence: CASSLGLAGLNEQFF.

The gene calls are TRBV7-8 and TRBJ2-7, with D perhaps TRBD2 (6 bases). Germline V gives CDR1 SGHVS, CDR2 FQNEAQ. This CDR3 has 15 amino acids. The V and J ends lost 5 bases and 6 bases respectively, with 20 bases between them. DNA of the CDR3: TGTGCCAGCAGCCCCCGGCGGGGACCCCTCGGCGAGCAGTACTTC. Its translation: CASSPRRGPLGEQYF. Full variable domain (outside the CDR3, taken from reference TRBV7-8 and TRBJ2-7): GAGVSQSPRYKVAKRGQDVALRCDPISGHVSLFWYQQALGQGPEFLTYFQNEAQLDKSGLPSDRFFAERPEGSVSTLKIQRTQQEDSAVYLCASSPRRGPLGEQYFGPGTRLTVT.

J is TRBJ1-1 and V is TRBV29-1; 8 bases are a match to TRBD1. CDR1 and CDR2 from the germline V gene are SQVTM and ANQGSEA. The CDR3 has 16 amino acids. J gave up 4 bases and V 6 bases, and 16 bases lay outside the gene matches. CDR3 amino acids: CSVETSGGAYATEAFF. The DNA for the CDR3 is TGCAGCGTCGAAACGTCAGGGGGCGCATACGCCACTGAAGCTTTCTTT.